This passage covers 29 T cell receptor beta chains from one sample sequenced in a study of blood T cell repertoires in COVID-19. Data came from immunoSEQ multiplex PCR; TCRdb stores just in-frame clones and leaves some out. This table has about 45,000 clones, about four fifths appearing once. Sequences were obtained from peripheral blood. The origin of the receptors is a human donor in a cohort sampled during active COVID-19.

As concerns this clone: The sample contains more than one DNA sequence encoding this CDR3. The V and J genes are TRBV5-1 and TRBJ2-2; D is perhaps TRBD1 (6 bases). This CDR3 is 14 amino acids long. Germline values: CDR1 SGHRS, CDR2 YFSETQ. Trimming took off 0 bases at V and 3 bases at J, with 6 bases between the two ends. The CDR3 DNA reads as TGCGCCAGCAGCTTGGGGACAGACACCGGGGAGCTGTTTTTT. Encoded protein: CASSLGTDTGELFF.

The chain links TRBV14 to TRBJ1-1, with 8 bases that match TRBD1. CDR3 length: 15 amino acids. Germline CDR1 and CDR2: SGHDN and FVKESK. The trim removed 1 base at V and 5 bases at J, leaving 6 bases unmatched. CDR3 sequence (DNA): TGTGCCAGCAGCCAAGTGCAGGGGGCAAGAACTGAAGCTTTCTTT. It codes for CASSQVQGARTEAFF.

This clone has only a few counts. The chain combines TRBV14 with TRBJ2-5, with D possibly matching TRBD1 (6 bases). The CDR3 is 16 residues long. V lost 0 bases and J lost 3, with 14 bases in between. Germline CDR1 SGHDN, CDR2 FVKESK. The CDR3, as DNA: TGTGCCAGCAGCCAAGACCGAGGGACAATGGAAGAGACCCAGTACTTC. Translating gives CASSQDRGTMEETQYF. Drawing the rest from reference TRBV14 and TRBJ2-5, the complete variable domain is EAGVTQFPSHSVIEKGQTVTLRCDPISGHDNLYWYRRVMGKEIKFLLHFVKESKQDESGMPNNRFLAERTGGTYSTLKVQPAELEDSGVYFCASSQDRGTMEETQYFGPGTRLLVL.

The CDR3, as DNA: TGTGCCAGCTGGACTAGCGGGATAAGGAATGAGCAGTTCTTC. As protein: CASWTSGIRNEQFF. The chain carries TRBV2 and TRBJ2-1; 12 nucleotides line up with TRBD2. This CDR3 has 14 amino acids. The V and J ends lost 8 bases and 7 bases, in that order; junction bases with no gene match: 6. Germline CDR1 is SNHLY and CDR2 is FYNNEI. Looking up the rest from reference TRBV2 and TRBJ2-1 gives the full variable domain: EPEVTQTPSHQVTQMGQEVILRCVPISNHLYFYWYRQILGQKVEFLVSFYNNEISEKSEIFDDQFSVERPDGSNFTLKIRSTKLEDSAMYFCASWTSGIRNEQFFGPGTRLTVL.

This clone has a handful of counts. One end of the junction fails to match germline, which may point to a read error. The chain recombines TRBV19 with TRBJ2-7, with 10 bases lining up with TRBD2. The germline CDR1 and CDR2 sequences are LNHDA and SQIVND (reference sequence). The CDR3 is 13 amino acids. For the CDR3, the DNA is TGTGCAAGTAGCGGGAGGTCAACCTACGAGCAGTACTTC. It translates to CASSGRSTYEQYF.

This clone was counted once. This rearrangement joins TRBV2 to TRBJ1-4, with 8 bases that match TRBD1. This CDR3 is built from 15 residues. The V segment lost 6 bases and the J segment 6 bases; nucleotides outside the gene matches: 9. CDR1 and CDR2 from the germline V gene are SNHLY and FYNNEI. In DNA form, the CDR3 reads TGTGCCAGCAGCCTGACAGGGGCGCCCTATGAAAAACTGTTTTTT. Its protein product is CASSLTGAPYEKLFF.

The CDR3 is CASSLLSGDQPQHF. The CDR3, as DNA: TGTGCCAGCAGCTTACTGTCGGGAGATCAGCCCCAGCATTTT. The chain combines TRBV7-9 with TRBJ1-5; unclear D gene. Germline V gene lookup returns CDR1 SEHNR and CDR2 FQNEAQ (reference sequence). V lost 2 bases to trimming and J lost 5 bases, with 10 bases between them. The CDR3 contains 14 residues.

This sequence joins TRBV19 and TRBJ2-2, with TRBD2 matching over 8 bases. The V and J ends lost 8 bases and 6 bases, in that order; junction bases with no gene match: 17. CDR1 LNHDA and CDR2 SQIVND come from the germline V gene (reference sequence). This CDR3 region has 17 residues. This CDR3 is CASVNRWAGGGAGELFF. The CDR3 DNA follows: TGTGCCAGTGTAAATCGCTGGGCGGGAGGAGGGGCCGGGGAGCTGTTTTTT.

V and J are TRBV30 and TRBJ1-6; D might be TRBD1 (6 bases). The V end lost 8 bases, the J end lost 4 bases, and 15 bases lay between the germline ends. Germline V gene lookup returns CDR1 GTSNPN and CDR2 SVGIG (reference sequence). The CDR3 has 14 residues. The CDR3 here is CATSQGGYNSPLHF. The CDR3 DNA sequence: TGTGCCACCTCACAGGGAGGGTATAATTCACCCCTCCACTTT.

V gene TRBV19 combines with J gene TRBJ2-2, with TRBD2 identical over 10 bases. V lost 6 bases and J lost 6; bases outside the gene matches: 4. This CDR3 comprises 14 residues. CDR1 is LNHDA and CDR2 is SQIVND in the germline V gene (reference sequence). CDR3 coding DNA: TGTGCCAGTAGCCGCGGGACTAGCGCCGGGGAGCTGTTTTTT. Protein product: CASSRGTSAGELFF.

This clone was observed once. The chain carries TRBV5-4 and TRBJ1-2, with D perhaps TRBD1 (5 bases). The CDR3 totals 14 residues. V was pared by 4 bases and J by 7 bases, with 17 bases between. Germline loops: CDR1 SGHNT, CDR2 YYREEE (reference sequence). CDR3 in DNA: TGTGCCAGCAGCCTGGCGGGTCAGGGTGGTGGCTACACCTTC. It codes for CASSLAGQGGGYTF.

V gene TRBV11-2 combines with J gene TRBJ2-7; TRBD2 is a possible D gene (5 bases). Germline loops: CDR1 SGHAT, CDR2 FQNNGV. Trimming took off 3 bases at V and 5 bases at J, with 11 bases between the two ends. This CDR3 region has 13 residues. The CDR3 reads CASSFGIWDEQYF. The CDR3 DNA is TGTGCCAGCAGCTTCGGGATATGGGACGAGCAGTACTTC.

This chain uses TRBV3-1 (or the pseudogene TRBV3-2) with TRBJ1-2; 8 nucleotides agree with TRBD1. This CDR3 region has 14 residues. Germline V gives CDR1 LGHDT, CDR2 YNNKEL (reference sequence). With V trimmed by 0 bases and J by 8 bases, 5 bases remained unmatched. For the CDR3, the DNA is TGTGCCAGCAGCCAAGAATGGACAGGGAGCGGCTACACCTTC. Translation gives CASSQEWTGSGYTF.

The rearrangement joins TRBV30 to TRBJ2-7, with TRBD1 matching 9 bases. V lost 7 bases and J lost 2; bases outside the gene matches: 3. Germline CDR1 and CDR2: GTSNPN and SVGIG (reference sequence). CDR3 length equals 12 residues. The CDR3: CALDRGTYEQYF. The CDR3 DNA reads as TGTGCCTTGGACAGGGGCACCTACGAGCAGTACTTC. The entire variable domain, with the rest obtained from reference TRBV30 and TRBJ2-7, is as follows: SQTIHQWPATLVQPVGSPLSLECTVEGTSNPNLYWYRQAAGRGLQLLFYSVGIGQISSEVPQNLSASRPQDRQFILSSKKLLLSDSGFYLCALDRGTYEQYFGPGTRLTVT.

CDR3 in amino acids: CSVEGEGDTIYF. In DNA, the CDR3 is TGCAGCGTTGAAGGAGAGGGAGACACCATATATTTT. The rearrangement joins TRBV29-1 to TRBJ1-3; no clear D gene. The CDR3 has 12 residues. V dropped 1 base and J dropped 8 bases, with 9 bases sitting between them. CDR1 is SQVTM, CDR2 ANQGSEA, per germline.

The chain couples TRBV9 to TRBJ2-1, with TRBD2 matching 13 bases. There are 15 residues in the CDR3. The V gene end was trimmed by 4 bases and the J gene end by 6 bases; junction bases not matched to a gene: 4. From germline, CDR1 is SGDLS and CDR2 YYNGEE. CDR3 DNA: TGTGCCAGCAGCCCCTGGACTAGCGGGGGCAATGAGCAGTTCTTC. It specifies CASSPWTSGGNEQFF.

The chain recombines TRBV5-1 with TRBJ2-1; 9 bases line up with TRBD2. From germline, CDR1 is SGHRS and CDR2 YFSETQ. The length of the CDR3 is 17 residues. Unmatched junction bases numbered 12, after V lost 3 bases and J lost 5 bases. CDR3 sequence (DNA): TGCGCCAGCAGCTCCAGGCAACTAGCGGGCAGACACAATGAGCAGTTCTTC. Translated, it gives CASSSRQLAGRHNEQFF. Full variable domain (missing parts from reference TRBV5-1 and TRBJ2-1): KAGVTQTPRYLIKTRGQQVTLSCSPISGHRSVSWYQQTPGQGLQFLFEYFSETQRNKGNFPGRFSGRQFSNSRSEMNVSTLELGDSALYLCASSSRQLAGRHNEQFFGPGTRLTVL.

This sequence joins TRBV6-5 and TRBJ1-2; possible D gene TRBD1, 5 bases. The CDR3 extends over 14 amino acids. The V gene's germline CDR1 is MNHEY and CDR2 SVGAGI. V was clipped by 5 bases and J by 0 bases, with 10 bases between them. The CDR3, as DNA: TGTGCCAGCAGTCTAAGACAGCCTAACTATGGCTACACCTTC. As protein: CASSLRQPNYGYTF.

V usage is TRBV11-3 and J usage is TRBJ2-4, with 10 bases identical to TRBD2. The CDR3 totals 19 residues. Germline values: CDR1 SGHNT, CDR2 YENEEA. V dropped 2 bases and J dropped 0; count of bases not matched to a gene: 10. In DNA, the CDR3 is TGTGCCAGCAGCTTAAGGGGCCTAGCGGGAGTAGGAGCCAAAAACATTCAGTACTTC. Residues: CASSLRGLAGVGAKNIQYF.

The J gene is TRBJ2-7, the V gene TRBV7-2; a weak D match, TRBD2 (6 bases). V was clipped by 1 base and J by 7 bases, with 17 bases between them. The CDR3 runs to 15 residues. Germline CDR1 reads SGHTA; CDR2 reads FQGNSA. The CDR3 bases are TGTGCCAGCAGCTTAGATGGCCTAAAGGGGAGGGAGCAGTACTTC. Protein: CASSLDGLKGREQYF.

The rearrangement links TRBV5-1 to TRBJ2-7, with D perhaps matching TRBD2 (6 bases). Per germline, CDR1 SGHRS and CDR2 YFSETQ. V was shortened by 1 base and J by 7 bases, with 12 bases between the two germline ends. This CDR3 spans 13 amino acids. The chain's CDR3 is CASSLPGEREQYF. CDR3 nucleotides: TGCGCCAGCAGCTTGCCGGGGGAGAGGGAGCAGTACTTC.

CDR3 amino acids: CASSPSPFRGRRETQYF. The DNA for the CDR3 is TGTGCCAGCAGCCCCTCACCGTTCAGGGGGCGACGAGAGACCCAGTACTTC. The chain combines TRBV7-2 with TRBJ2-5, with 8 bases matching TRBD1. This CDR3 is 17 amino acids long. J lost 4 bases, V lost 5 bases, and 15 bases had no gene match. CDR1 and CDR2 (germline): SGHTA, FQGNSA.

The J gene is TRBJ2-1, the V gene TRBV4-1; 9 bases line up with TRBD2. The CDR3 sequence is 14 residues long. Trimming took 1 base from V and 11 from J; bases not matched to a gene: 6. CDR1 is MGHRA, CDR2 YSYEKL, per germline. This chain's CDR3 is CASSQGLAGIKQFF. The CDR3 DNA follows: TGCGCCAGCAGCCAAGGTCTAGCGGGAATTAAGCAGTTCTTC.

The V call is TRBV29-1, the J call TRBJ2-3, with D possibly TRBD2 on 6 matching bases. CDR1 and CDR2 (germline): SQVTM, ANQGSEA. CDR3 length: 15 residues. Trimming left V 2 bases short and J 5 bases short, with 17 bases between. In DNA form, the CDR3 reads TGCAGCGTTGAAAGGGGCGAAGGGCGGGGAGATACGCAGTATTTT. It encodes CSVERGEGRGDTQYF.

Here the CDR3 DNA reads TGTGCCAGCAGCTTACTCGCGGGAGGCGGTGAGCAGTTCTTC. It yields the protein CASSLLAGGGEQFF. The chain employs TRBV11-3 and TRBJ2-1; 8 bases agree with TRBD2. CDR1 SGHNT and CDR2 YENEEA come from the germline V gene. This CDR3 spans 14 amino acids. V trimming: 2 bases; J trimming: 9 bases; junction bases outside the gene matches: 6.

The chain recombines TRBV6-5 with TRBJ1-6, with D possibly TRBD1 on 6 matching bases. Germline V lookup: CDR1 MNHEY, CDR2 SVGAGI. Trimming took 7 bases from V and 2 from J, leaving 9 bases between them. This CDR3 is 14 amino acids long. DNA of the CDR3: TGTGCCAGCACCCAGGGGACCTATAATTCACCCCTCCACTTT. Protein: CASTQGTYNSPLHF.

This clone has just a few counts. The chain links TRBV5-1 to TRBJ1-2; TRBD1 might be the D (5 bases). The CDR3 loop spans 14 amino acids. Deletions cut 0 bases from V and 5 bases from J, with 11 bases between. From germline, CDR1 is SGHRS and CDR2 YFSETQ. CDR3 in amino acids: CASSLESGKYGYTF. In DNA, the CDR3 is TGCGCCAGCAGCTTGGAATCAGGGAAATATGGCTACACCTTC.

The chain carries TRBV5-1 and TRBJ1-2; 7 bases are a match to TRBD1. Trimming removed 0 bases from V and 4 bases from J; junction bases left unmatched: 6. Germline V lookup: CDR1 SGHRS, CDR2 YFSETQ. This CDR3 comprises 15 residues. CDR3 protein: CASSLDQGGIYGYTF. The CDR3 DNA is TGCGCCAGCAGCTTGGACCAGGGGGGTATCTATGGCTACACCTTC.

Note on this clone: In the same sample, other DNA sequences code for this CDR3. The genes are TRBV7-9 and TRBJ2-7; tentative D call: TRBD1 (6 bases). The CDR3 has 12 amino acids. Trimming took 5 bases from V and 4 from J, leaving 9 bases between them. CDR1 is SEHNR, CDR2 FQNEAQ, per germline (reference sequence). Here the CDR3 reads CASSETGYEQYF. As DNA, the CDR3 is TGTGCCAGCAGCGAGACAGGTTACGAGCAGTACTTC. Supplemented by reference TRBV7-9 and TRBJ2-7, the full variable domain reads DTGVSQNPRHKITKRGQNVTFRCDPISEHNRLYWYRQTLGQGPEFLTYFQNEAQLEKSRLLSDRFSAERPKGSFSTLEIQRTEQGDSAMYLCASSETGYEQYFGPGTRLTVT.